In this sample, the clone carrying this T cell receptor (beta chain) turned up a few times. Other DNA sequences in this sample translate to the same CDR3. The entry originates in a study of PD-1 blockade in classical Hodgkin lymphoma. Trimming shortened V by 2 bases and J by 0 bases, and 13 bases separated the two germline ends. The CDR3 has 16 amino acids. The germline V gene has CDR1 MNHNS and CDR2 SASEGT. Each and every patient relapsed after autologous stem cell transplantation, and patients got differing brentuximab vedotin exposure. The patients, who had relapsed/refractory classical Hodgkin lymphoma, achieved best responses of complete response, partial response or progressive disease. Repertoires were generated with immunoSEQ multiplex PCR, while TCRdb's copy carries only in-frame clones and drops some. The table lists about 58,000 clones, approximately 89% of them singletons, with about 10% in the top ten.

The sequencing used peripheral blood mononuclear cells (PBMCs), collected before the second cycle of nivolumab. The chain has TRBV6-1 and TRBJ1-2; D might be TRBD1 (6 bases). The TCR comes from a human donor with classical Hodgkin lymphoma. The CDR3 coding sequence is TGTGCCAGCAGTGAATTCCCAGGGGCACCTAACTATGGCTACACCTTC. Translated, it gives CASSEFPGAPNYGYTF.